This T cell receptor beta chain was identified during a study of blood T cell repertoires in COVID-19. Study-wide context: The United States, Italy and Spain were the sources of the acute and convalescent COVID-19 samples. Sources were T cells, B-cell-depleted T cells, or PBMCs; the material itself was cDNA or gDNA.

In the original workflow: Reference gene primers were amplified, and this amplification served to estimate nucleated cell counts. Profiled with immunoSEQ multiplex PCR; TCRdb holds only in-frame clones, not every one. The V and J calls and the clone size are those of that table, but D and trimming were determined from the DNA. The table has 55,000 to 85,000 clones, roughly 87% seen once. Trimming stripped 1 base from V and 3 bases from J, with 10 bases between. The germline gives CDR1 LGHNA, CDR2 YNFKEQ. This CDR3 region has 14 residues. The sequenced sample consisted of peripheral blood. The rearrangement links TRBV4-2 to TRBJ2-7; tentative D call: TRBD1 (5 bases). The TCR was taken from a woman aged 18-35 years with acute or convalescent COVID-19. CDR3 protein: CASSQGLQGYEQYF. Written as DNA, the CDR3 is TGTGCCAGCAGCCAAGGCCTCCAGGGCTACGAGCAGTACTTC.